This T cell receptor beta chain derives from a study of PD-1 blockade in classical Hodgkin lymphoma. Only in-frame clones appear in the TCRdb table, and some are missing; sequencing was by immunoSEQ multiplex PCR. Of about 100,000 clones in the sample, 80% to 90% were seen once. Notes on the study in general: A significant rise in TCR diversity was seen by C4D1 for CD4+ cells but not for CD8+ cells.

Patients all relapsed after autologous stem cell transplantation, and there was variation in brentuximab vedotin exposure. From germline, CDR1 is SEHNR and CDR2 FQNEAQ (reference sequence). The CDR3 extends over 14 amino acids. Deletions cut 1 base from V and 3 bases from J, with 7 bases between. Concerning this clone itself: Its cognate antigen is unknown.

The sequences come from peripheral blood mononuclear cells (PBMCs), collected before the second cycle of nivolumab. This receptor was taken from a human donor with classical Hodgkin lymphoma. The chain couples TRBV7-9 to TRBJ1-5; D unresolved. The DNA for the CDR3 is TGTGCCAGCAGCTTAGAGGGTACCAATCAGCCCCAGCATTTT. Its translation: CASSLEGTNQPQHF.